The rows below give T cell receptor beta chains drawn from one sample of a study of shared clonotypes between healthy human individuals. Using immunoSEQ multiplex PCR, the repertoire was profiled, and TCRdb retains in-frame clones only, with some absent. The data contain around 980,000 clones, around 78% of them singletons. The sequenced sample consisted of memory CD4+ T cells from PBMCs. These receptors came from a young man in good health. Some clones in this sample may be carry-over from other donors' samples. The CDR3 runs from the conserved cysteine through the conserved F or W. D genes are given only for firm matches. Rows may omit the clone size; those that give it use once, few, many or a size class.

v_call	j_call	d_call	clone_size	cdr3_nt	cdr3_aa
TRBV19	TRBJ2-2	TRBD1	NA	TGTGCCAGTACCCCCCCGAGGGGCAGGGGGCTTAACGGGGAGCTGTTTTTT	CASTPPRGRGLNGELFF
TRBV30	TRBJ2-5	NA	NA	TGTGCCTGGAGTCCCCAGGAGACCCAGTACTTC	CAWSPQETQYF
TRBV5-1	TRBJ1-3	NA	NA	TGCGCCAGCAGCTTGGATTTTGACTGGACTGGAAACACCATATATTTT	CASSLDFDWTGNTIYF
TRBV11-1	TRBJ2-6	NA	NA	TGTGCCAGCAGCCGCCTGATCGGGGCTGGGGCCAACGTCCTGACTTTC	CASSRLIGAGANVLTF
TRBV11-2	TRBJ2-4	NA	NA	TGTGCCAGCAGCTCCAGACTAGCCAAAAACATTCAGTACTTC	CASSSRLAKNIQYF
TRBV6-1	TRBJ1-1	NA	NA	TGTGCCAGCAGCGGGACGGGGCTCACTGAAGCTTTCTTT	CASSGTGLTEAFF
TRBV18	TRBJ1-4	NA	NA	TGTGCCAGCTCACCCCGGGCGGGGGGGGCCGCGGAAAAACTGTTTTTT	CASSPRAGGAAEKLFF
TRBV11-2	TRBJ2-7	NA	NA	TGTGCCAGCAGCTTAACAGGGTACGAGCAGTACTTC	CASSLTGYEQYF
TRBV6-1	TRBJ2-1	TRBD2	NA	TGTGCCAGCAGTGAAGCGAGGACTAGCGGCGCCTACAATGAGCAGTTCTTC	CASSEARTSGAYNEQFF
TRBV5-1	TRBJ1-5	NA	few	TGCGCCAGCAGCTTGGATAGCAATCAGCCCCAGCATTTT	CASSLDSNQPQHF
TRBV5-4	TRBJ2-5	TRBD2	NA	TGTGCCAGCAGTCGGGGGAGAACTAGCGGGATTACCCAGTACTTC	CASSRGRTSGITQYF
TRBV7-9	TRBJ1-1	NA	NA	TGTGCCAGCAGCTTAGAAGCTCTTCTCAGTTCTGAAGCTTTCTTT	CASSLEALLSSEAFF
TRBV2	TRBJ2-5	TRBD2	NA	TGTGCCAGCGTGAGCGGGGGTAGACAAGAGACCCAGTACTTC	CASVSGGRQETQYF
TRBV6-5	TRBJ2-7	TRBD2	NA	TGTGCCAGCAGCACCAGCGGGAGTTCACTCGAGCAGTACTTC	CASSTSGSSLEQYF
TRBV5-6	TRBJ1-1	NA	NA	TGTGCCAGCAGTCCTGGACTGGGAGAAGCTTTCTTT	CASSPGLGEAFF
TRBV5-5	TRBJ1-3	NA	NA	TGTGCCAGCAGCTTGGAGGCTGGAAACACCATATATTTT	CASSLEAGNTIYF
TRBV19	TRBJ2-1	TRBD1	NA	TGTGCCAGCTTAAAGGGTAGAGGGGGCGGTTACAATGAGCAGTTCTTC	CASLKGRGGGYNEQFF
TRBV29-1	TRBJ1-2	NA	NA	TGCAGCGTTGGACGGCAGAACTATGGCTACACCTTC	CSVGRQNYGYTF
TRBV7-6	TRBJ1-1	NA	NA	TGTGCCAGCAGCCTCTGGGGAGGTGAAGCTTTCTTT	CASSLWGGEAFF
TRBV5-1	TRBJ1-1	NA	NA	TGCGCCAGCAGCTTGTTTTCGGGGAACACTGAAGCTTTCTTT	CASSLFSGNTEAFF
TRBV5-1	TRBJ1-1	TRBD1	NA	TGCGCCAGCAGCTACAGGGGTTTCGAAGGATTAGGGGCTTTCTTT	CASSYRGFEGLGAFF
TRBV2	TRBJ1-4	NA	NA	TGTGCCAGCTTGTTGAGGAGGGACGATAATGAAAAACTGTTTTTT	CASLLRRDDNEKLFF
TRBV18	TRBJ2-7	NA	NA	TGTGCCAGCTCACCGAACGGGGACTACGAGCAGTACTTC	CASSPNGDYEQYF
TRBV7-2	TRBJ1-5	NA	NA	TGTGCCAGCAGCTTAGCCCCTCGCAATCAGCCCCAGCATTTT	CASSLAPRNQPQHF
TRBV6-5	TRBJ2-7	TRBD2	NA	TGTGCCAGCAGTTACGGTCGGCTAGCGGGAACCTACGAGCAGTACTTC	CASSYGRLAGTYEQYF
TRBV7-7	TRBJ2-6	NA	NA	TGTGCCAGCAGCGCGGGTTCCTCTGGGGCCAACGTCCTGACTTTC	CASSAGSSGANVLTF
TRBV4-1	TRBJ2-1	TRBD1	NA	TGCGCCAGCAGCCCCCAGGACAGGGAGGATGAGCAGTTCTTC	CASSPQDREDEQFF
TRBV29-1	TRBJ1-4	TRBD1	few	TGCAGCGTAGTGGGACAGGACGAAAAACTGTTTTTT	CSVVGQDEKLFF
TRBV12-1	TRBJ1-1	NA	NA	TGTGCCAGCAGCCGCGTCCTTGGACACCTGAACACTGAAGCTTTCTTT	CASSRVLGHLNTEAFF
TRBV6-5	TRBJ1-2	TRBD1	NA	TGTGCCAGCAGTTACCTCCAGGGGGGAGGCTACACCTTC	CASSYLQGGGYTF
TRBV6-5	TRBJ2-7	NA	NA	TGTGCCAGCAGTTACTTGCTAGGAGTCTACGAGCAGTACTTC	CASSYLLGVYEQYF
TRBV4-1	TRBJ2-1	TRBD1	NA	TGCGCCAGCAGCCACGCGGACAGGGGGCTCAATGAGCAGTTCTTC	CASSHADRGLNEQFF
TRBV19	TRBJ1-2	NA	NA	TGTGCCAGTAGTACCCTGGGAGGCTATGGCTACACCTTC	CASSTLGGYGYTF
TRBV6-1	TRBJ2-3	TRBD2	NA	TGTGCCAGCAGTGGGATAGCGGGAAGGGTCACAGATACGCAGTATTTT	CASSGIAGRVTDTQYF
TRBV28	TRBJ1-4	TRBD1	NA	TGTGCCAGCAGCCTCGGGACAGAGAATGAAAAACTGTTTTTT	CASSLGTENEKLFF
TRBV7-2	TRBJ1-4	NA	NA	TGTGCCAGCAGCTTAGCGGGTAGAGGACTGTTTTTT	CASSLAGRGLFF
TRBV30	TRBJ1-1	NA	NA	TGTGCCTGGAGTCCACAGAACACTGAAGCTTTCTTT	CAWSPQNTEAFF
TRBV5-6	TRBJ2-5	TRBD1	few	TGTGCCAGCAGCCAGGGGGCCCCAGAGACCCAGTACTTC	CASSQGAPETQYF
TRBV27	TRBJ1-2	NA	NA	TGTGCCAGCAGTCCCTGGGGGGGGAATGGCTACACCTTC	CASSPWGGNGYTF
TRBV7-3	TRBJ2-7	NA	once	TGTGCCAGCAGCTGGGGGCGGGGCCTCTACGAGCAGTACTTC	CASSWGRGLYEQYF
TRBV18	TRBJ1-2	NA	NA	TGTGCCAGCTCACCGTTTTCAGTAGGGGAGAATGGCTACACCTTC	CASSPFSVGENGYTF
TRBV11-1	TRBJ2-5	NA	NA	TGTGCCAGCAGCCTAATTGGGGAGACCCAGTACTTC	CASSLIGETQYF
TRBV2	TRBJ2-1	TRBD2	many	TGTGCCAGCAGTGAAGGACTAGCGGGGTACAATGAGCAGTTCTTC	CASSEGLAGYNEQFF
TRBV10-3	TRBJ2-1	NA	NA	TGTGCCATCAGTGAGAGATTAGCGAGGGCCAATGAGCAGTTCTTC	CAISERLARANEQFF
TRBV30	TRBJ2-5	NA	NA	TGTGCCTGGAGTGTATCACTCGGACAGCAAGAGACCCAGTACTTC	CAWSVSLGQQETQYF